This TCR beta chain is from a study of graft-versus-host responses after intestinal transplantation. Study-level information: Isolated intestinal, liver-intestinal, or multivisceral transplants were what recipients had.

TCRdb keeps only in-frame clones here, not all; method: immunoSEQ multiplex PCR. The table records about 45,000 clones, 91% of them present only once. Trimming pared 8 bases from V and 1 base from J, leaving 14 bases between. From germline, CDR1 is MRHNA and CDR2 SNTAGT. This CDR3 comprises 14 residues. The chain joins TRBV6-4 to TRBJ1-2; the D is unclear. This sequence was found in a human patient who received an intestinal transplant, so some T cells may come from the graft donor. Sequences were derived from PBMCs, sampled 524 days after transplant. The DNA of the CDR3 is TGTGCCAGCTCCCCCTCGGGGTTTAACTATGGCTACACCTTC. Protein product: CASSPSGFNYGYTF.